The clone carrying this TCR beta chain was picked up one time. The data are from a study of control samples from healthy donors and cancer patients. Assay used: immunoSEQ multiplex PCR; TCRdb lists only in-frame clones, some missing. The sample lists approximately 100,000 clones, 90% occurring once. V was cut by 6 bases and J by 4 bases, with 6 bases left in between. CDR1 is MNHEY and CDR2 is SMNVEV in the germline V gene (reference sequence). CDR3 length: 11 residues. The receptor was isolated from a woman aged 18 to 35 in good health. Sample: blood. The chain carries TRBV27 and TRBJ1-1, with no clear D. The CDR3 nucleotides are TGTGCCAGCAGGTCCGGCACTGAAGCTTTCTTT. Translated: CASRSGTEAFF.